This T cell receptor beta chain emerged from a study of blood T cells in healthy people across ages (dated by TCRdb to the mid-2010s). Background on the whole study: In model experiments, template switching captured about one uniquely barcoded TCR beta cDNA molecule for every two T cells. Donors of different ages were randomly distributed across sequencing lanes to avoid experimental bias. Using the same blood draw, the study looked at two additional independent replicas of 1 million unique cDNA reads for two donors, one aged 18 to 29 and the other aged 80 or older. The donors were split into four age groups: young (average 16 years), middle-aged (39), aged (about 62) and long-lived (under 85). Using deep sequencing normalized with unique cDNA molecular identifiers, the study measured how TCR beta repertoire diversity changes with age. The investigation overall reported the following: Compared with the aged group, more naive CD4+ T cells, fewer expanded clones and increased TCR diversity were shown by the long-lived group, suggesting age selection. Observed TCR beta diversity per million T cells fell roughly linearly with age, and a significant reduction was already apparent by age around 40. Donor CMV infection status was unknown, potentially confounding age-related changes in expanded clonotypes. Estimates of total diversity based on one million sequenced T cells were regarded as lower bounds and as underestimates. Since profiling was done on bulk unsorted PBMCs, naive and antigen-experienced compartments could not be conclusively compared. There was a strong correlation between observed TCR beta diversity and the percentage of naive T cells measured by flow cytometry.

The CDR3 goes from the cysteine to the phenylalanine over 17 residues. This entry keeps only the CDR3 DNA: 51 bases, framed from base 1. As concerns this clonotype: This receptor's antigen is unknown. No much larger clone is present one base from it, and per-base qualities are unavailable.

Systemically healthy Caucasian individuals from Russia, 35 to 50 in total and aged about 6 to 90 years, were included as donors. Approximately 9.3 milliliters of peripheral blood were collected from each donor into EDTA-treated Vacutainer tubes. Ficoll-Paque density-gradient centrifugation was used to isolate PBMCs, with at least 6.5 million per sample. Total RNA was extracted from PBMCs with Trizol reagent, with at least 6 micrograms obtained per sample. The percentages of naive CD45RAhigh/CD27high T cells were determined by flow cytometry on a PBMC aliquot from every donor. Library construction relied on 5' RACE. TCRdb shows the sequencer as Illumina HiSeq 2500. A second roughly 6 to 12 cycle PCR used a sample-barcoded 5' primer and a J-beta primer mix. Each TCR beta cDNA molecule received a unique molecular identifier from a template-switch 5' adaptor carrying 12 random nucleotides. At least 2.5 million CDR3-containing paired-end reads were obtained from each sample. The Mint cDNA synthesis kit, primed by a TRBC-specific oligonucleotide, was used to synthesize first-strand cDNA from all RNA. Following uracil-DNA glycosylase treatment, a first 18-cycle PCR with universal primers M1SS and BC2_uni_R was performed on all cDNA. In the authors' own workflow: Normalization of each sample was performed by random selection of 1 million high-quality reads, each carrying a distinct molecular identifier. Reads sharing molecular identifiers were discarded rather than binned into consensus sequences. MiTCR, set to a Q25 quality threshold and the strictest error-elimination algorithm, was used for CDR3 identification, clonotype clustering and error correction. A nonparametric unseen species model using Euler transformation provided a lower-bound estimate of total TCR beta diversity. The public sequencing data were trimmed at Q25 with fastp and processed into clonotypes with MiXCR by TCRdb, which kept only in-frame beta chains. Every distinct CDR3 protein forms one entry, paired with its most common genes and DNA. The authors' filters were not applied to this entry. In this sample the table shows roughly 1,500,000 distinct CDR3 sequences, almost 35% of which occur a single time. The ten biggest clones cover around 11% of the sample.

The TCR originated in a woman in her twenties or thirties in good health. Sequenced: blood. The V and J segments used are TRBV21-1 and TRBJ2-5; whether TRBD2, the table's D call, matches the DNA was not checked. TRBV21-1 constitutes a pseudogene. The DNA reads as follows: TGTGCCAGCAGCAAAGAAGGTTCAGCTAGCGGGCAAGAGACCCAGTACTTC. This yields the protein CASSKEGSASGQETQYF.